This TCR beta chain was recovered during a study of blood T cell repertoires in COVID-19 (TCRdb year 2020). With regard to the full study: Samples from collaborators originated in the United States, Italy and Spain and spanned both the acute and convalescent phases of COVID-19. The samples were drawn from two sources: the first 160 participants of the ongoing ImmuneRACE study, and over 950 subjects contributed by 6 global collaborators. The material from the prospective study consisted of cDNA or gDNA derived from T cells, B-cell-depleted T cells, or PBMCs. A freely available public database, intended as a resource for researchers studying the immune response to SARS-CoV-2, is where the repertoires were released. The dataset comprised deeply sampled blood TCRbeta repertoires from subjects exposed to, actively infected with, or recovered from COVID-19. Where HLA class I and class II types were available, the types were taken from metadata supplied by the sample provider, not from assay-based typing. A de-identified subject ID, COVID-19 status, age in years and sex were almost always included in the sample metadata.

TCRbeta CDR3 regions were amplified from genomic DNA by means of the immunoSEQ Assay, a bias-controlled multiplex PCR. Per the original workflow: Nucleated cell counts per sample were estimated from amplification of reference gene primers within the assay. To quantify the absolute abundance of each unique TCRbeta CDR3 rearrangement, sequence reads were collapsed and filtered. For each sample, productive Simpson clonality was calculated as the square root of Simpson's diversity index over productive rearrangements. TCRdb took this table from immuneACCESS and kept in-frame rearrangements with V and J called. Such tables lack part of the clones; where checked against another copy, unresolved V genes explain under half of the gap, and the rest is unexplained. That table furnishes V, J and clone size, whereas the DNA furnished D and trimming. This sample has about 120,000 clones in its table, and roughly nine tenths of those were observed once. The ten top clones hold roughly 8% of the sample.

The CDR3 runs 17 amino acids, cysteine and phenylalanine included. The only DNA kept is the CDR3, 51 bases in frame from the first base. Taken from the germline V gene (reference sequence), the CDR1 and CDR2 loops are SEHNR and FQNEAQ. Unmatched junction bases come to 12, with V trimmed by 5 bases and J by 4 bases. Another Seattle source contributed samples from volunteer blood donors who had recovered from COVID-19. Whole blood was collected in K2EDTA tubes by collaborating institutions according to the institutions' own protocols. For TCRbeta analysis, collaborators shipped samples as frozen whole blood, isolated PBMCs, or DNA extracted from either of those sample types. General study outcomes and caveats: The amount of clinical and demographic metadata varied by source and participant and was provided uncurated.

In regard to this clone: No cognate antigen has been identified for it. Base qualities are not provided; no much larger clone lies one nucleotide away.

This chain joins TRBV7-9 to TRBJ2-1; 9 nucleotides in the junction match TRBD1. What was sequenced was peripheral blood. This TCR came from a man aged 65-85 years who had recovered from COVID-19. The bases read TGTGCCAGCAGCAACTTGATCCGGGACAGGGATTACAATGAGCAGTTCTTC. Translated, it reads CASSNLIRDRDYNEQFF.